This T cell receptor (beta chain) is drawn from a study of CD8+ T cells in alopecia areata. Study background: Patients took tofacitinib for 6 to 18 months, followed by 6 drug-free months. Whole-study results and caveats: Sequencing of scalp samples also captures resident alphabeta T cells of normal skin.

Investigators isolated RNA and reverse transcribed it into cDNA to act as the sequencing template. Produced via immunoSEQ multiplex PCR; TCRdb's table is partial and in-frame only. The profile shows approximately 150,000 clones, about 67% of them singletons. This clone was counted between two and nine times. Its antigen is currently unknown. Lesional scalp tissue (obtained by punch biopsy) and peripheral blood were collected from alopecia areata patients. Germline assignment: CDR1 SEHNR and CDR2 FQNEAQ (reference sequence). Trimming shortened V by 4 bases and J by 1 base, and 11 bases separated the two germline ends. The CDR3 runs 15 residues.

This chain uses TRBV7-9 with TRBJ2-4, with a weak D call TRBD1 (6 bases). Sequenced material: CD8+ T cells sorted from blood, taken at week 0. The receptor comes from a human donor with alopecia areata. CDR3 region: CASSSNDRAKNIQYF. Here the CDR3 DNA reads TGTGCCAGCAGCTCAAACGACAGGGCCAAAAACATTCAGTACTTC.